Only a few counts were recorded for the clone carrying this T cell receptor beta chain. Its antigen is not identified. Library preparation for TCR beta used quantitative 5'-RACE with molecular barcodes. Each CDR3 protein is one row after TCRdb ran MiXCR on the 5' RACE reads. This table holds around 300,000 distinct CDR3 sequences, roughly 15% found once. The record originates from a study of CD8 T cells in ankylosing spondylitis. The length of the CDR3 is 19 residues. J gave up 3 bases and V 0 bases, and 16 bases lay outside the gene matches. Germline V gene data show CDR1 as SGDLS and CDR2 as YYNGEE. Study-level findings and limits: A TCR beta motif of several highly homologous variants appeared characteristic of ankylosing spondylitis blood. From matched ankylosing spondylitis synovial fluid, disease-linked clones were reportedly recovered at significantly enriched levels.

The specimen was blood, either unsorted or a sorted T cell fraction (not recorded which). The clonotype was recovered from a male donor with ankylosing spondylitis or in good health (not recorded which). The J gene is TRBJ1-2, the V gene TRBV9, with TRBD1 identical over 8 bases. The CDR3 reads CASSVGAGAGGADYYGYTF. Written as DNA, the CDR3 is TGTGCCAGCAGCGTAGGAGCCGGGGCAGGGGGCGCAGATTACTATGGCTACACCTTC.